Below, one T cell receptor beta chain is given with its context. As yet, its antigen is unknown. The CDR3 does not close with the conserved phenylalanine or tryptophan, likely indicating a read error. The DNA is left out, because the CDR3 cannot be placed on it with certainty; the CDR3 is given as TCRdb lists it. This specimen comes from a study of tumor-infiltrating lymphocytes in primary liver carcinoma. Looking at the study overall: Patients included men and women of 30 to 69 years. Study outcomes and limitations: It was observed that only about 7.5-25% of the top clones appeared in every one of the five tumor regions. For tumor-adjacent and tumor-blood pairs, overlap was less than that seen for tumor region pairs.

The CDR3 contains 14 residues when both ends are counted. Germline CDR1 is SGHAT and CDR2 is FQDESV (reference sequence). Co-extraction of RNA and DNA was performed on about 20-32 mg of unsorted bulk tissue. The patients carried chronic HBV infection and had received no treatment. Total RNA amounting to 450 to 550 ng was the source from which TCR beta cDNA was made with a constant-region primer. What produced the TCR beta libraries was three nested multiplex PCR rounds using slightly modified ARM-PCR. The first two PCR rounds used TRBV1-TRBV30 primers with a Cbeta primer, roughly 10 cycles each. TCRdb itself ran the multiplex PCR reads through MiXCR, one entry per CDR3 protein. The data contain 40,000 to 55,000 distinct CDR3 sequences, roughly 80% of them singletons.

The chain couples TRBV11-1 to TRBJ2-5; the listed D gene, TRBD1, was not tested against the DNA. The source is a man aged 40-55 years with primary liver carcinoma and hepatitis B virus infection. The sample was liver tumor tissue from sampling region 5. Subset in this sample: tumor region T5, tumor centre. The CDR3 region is CASSLLGRVGTQYI.